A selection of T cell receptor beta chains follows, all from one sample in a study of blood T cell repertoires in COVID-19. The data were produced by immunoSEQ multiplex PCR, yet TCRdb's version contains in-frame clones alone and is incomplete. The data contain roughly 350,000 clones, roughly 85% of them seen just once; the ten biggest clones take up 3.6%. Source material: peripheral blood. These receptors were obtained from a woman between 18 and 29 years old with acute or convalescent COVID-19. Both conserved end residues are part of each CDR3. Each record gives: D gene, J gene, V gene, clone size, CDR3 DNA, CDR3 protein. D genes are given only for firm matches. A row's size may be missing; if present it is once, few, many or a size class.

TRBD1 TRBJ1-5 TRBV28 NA TGTGCCAGCAGTTTAACAGGGGAGGACGGGAGCAATCAGCCCCAGCATTTT CASSLTGEDGSNQPQHF
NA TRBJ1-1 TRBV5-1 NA TGCGCCAGCAGCTTCAACGGCGGCACTGAAGCTTTCTTT CASSFNGGTEAFF
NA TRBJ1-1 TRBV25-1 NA TGTGCCAGCAGTGAATATTCGGGGGGCACTGAAGCTTTCTTT CASSEYSGGTEAFF
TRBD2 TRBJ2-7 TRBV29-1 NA TGCAGCGTTGGGACTAGCGGGAGAGGCGAGCAGTACTTC CSVGTSGRGEQYF
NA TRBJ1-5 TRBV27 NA TGTGCCAGCAGTTTATTGGCAGGGGACAATCAGCCCCAGCATTTT CASSLLAGDNQPQHF
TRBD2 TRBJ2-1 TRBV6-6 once TGTGCCAGCAGTCTTTCCACTAGCGGGAGACTTAACAATGAGCAGTTCTTC CASSLSTSGRLNNEQFF
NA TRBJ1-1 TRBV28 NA TGTGCCAGTCAAGGGGTTTACACTGAAGCTTTCTTT CASQGVYTEAFF
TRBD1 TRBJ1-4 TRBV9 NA TGTGCCAGCAGCGCCGGGACAGGGGGGGAAAAACTGTTTTTT CASSAGTGGEKLFF
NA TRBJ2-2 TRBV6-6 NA TGTGCCAGCTCCCTAAACAGGGCCGGGGAGCTGTTTTTT CASSLNRAGELFF
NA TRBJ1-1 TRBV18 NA TGTGCCAGCTCACCCCTGCAGGGAAACACTGAAGCTTTCTTT CASSPLQGNTEAFF
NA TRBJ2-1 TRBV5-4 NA TGTGCCAGCAGCTTGTCAAGCGGCCTCGATGAGCAGTTCTTC CASSLSSGLDEQFF
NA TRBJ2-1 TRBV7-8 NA TGTGCCAGCAGCTTAAGGACATTAACCTACAATGAGCAGTTCTTC CASSLRTLTYNEQFF
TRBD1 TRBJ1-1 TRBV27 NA TGTGCCAGCAGCCCCGGACAGGGGGCCTGGTGGACTGAAGCTTTCTTT CASSPGQGAWWTEAFF
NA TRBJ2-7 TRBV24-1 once TGTGCCACCAGTGATTGGGATATGGACAGTGCCCACGAGCAGTACTTC CATSDWDMDSAHEQYF
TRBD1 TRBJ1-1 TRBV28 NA TGTGCCAGCAGTTGGACAGGGGAGACCACTGAAGCTTTCTTT CASSWTGETTEAFF
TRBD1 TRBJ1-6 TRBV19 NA TGTGCCAGTTCCGGGACAGAGGTATATAATTCACCCCTCCACTTT CASSGTEVYNSPLHF
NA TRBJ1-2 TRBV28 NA TGTGCCAGCAGCCTCCCCGGGTTTGGCTATGGCTACACCTTC CASSLPGFGYGYTF
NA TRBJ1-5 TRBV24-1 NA TGTGCCACCAGTGATTCAGGGCCTGCGGCTCAGCCCCAGCATTTT CATSDSGPAAQPQHF
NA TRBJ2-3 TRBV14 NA TGTGCCAGCAGCCAAGTACGGCGCAGGGACACAGATACGCAGTATTTT CASSQVRRRDTDTQYF
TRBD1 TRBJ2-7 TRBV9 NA TGTGCCAGCAGCGTAGCTGAACAGGGGTACGAGCAGTACTTC CASSVAEQGYEQYF
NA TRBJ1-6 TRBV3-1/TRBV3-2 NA TGTGCCAGCAGCCAAGTCCAGGGAGGTTCACCCCTCCACTTT CASSQVQGGSPLHF
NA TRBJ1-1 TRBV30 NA TGTGCCTGGACCCAAGGGGTAGGGGGAAGAACTGAAGCTTTCTTT CAWTQGVGGRTEAFF
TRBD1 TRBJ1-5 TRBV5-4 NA TGTGCCAGCAGCCTGACAGGGTCCGGTCAGCCCCAGCATTTT CASSLTGSGQPQHF
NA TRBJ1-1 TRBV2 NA TGTGCCAGCAGTGAAGACTCTATGACTGAAGCTTTCTTT CASSEDSMTEAFF
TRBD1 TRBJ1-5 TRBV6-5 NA TGTGCCAGCAGTTACTCGATACAGGGGACCCAGCCCCAGCATTTT CASSYSIQGTQPQHF
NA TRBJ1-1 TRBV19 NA TGTGCCAGTAGTATCGGAGATGACACTGAAGCTTTCTTT CASSIGDDTEAFF
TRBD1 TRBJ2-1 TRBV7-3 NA TGTGCCAGCAGCTTAACGGACAGGGAGAACAATGAGCAGTTCTTC CASSLTDRENNEQFF
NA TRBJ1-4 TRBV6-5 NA TGTGCCAGCAGTTACTCGAGGCGGGCTTTGCTGTTTTTT CASSYSRRALLFF
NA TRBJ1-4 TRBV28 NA TGTGCCAGCAGTCTCCGGGGGAGTGCTAATGAAAAACTGTTTTTT CASSLRGSANEKLFF
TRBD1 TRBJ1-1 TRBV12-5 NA TGTGCTAGTGGTACAGGGGGAAACACTGAAGCTTTCTTT CASGTGGNTEAFF
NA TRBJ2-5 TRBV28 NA TGTGCCAGCAGCGATAGCGAAGAGACCCAGTACTTC CASSDSEETQYF
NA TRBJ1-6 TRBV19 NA TGTGCCAGTAGTTGGTCTCCGGGACAAATCCACTTT CASSWSPGQIHF
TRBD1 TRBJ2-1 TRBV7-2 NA TGTGCCAGCAGCTTAATTTGGGGACAGGAGGCGCTGAATGAGCAGTTCTTC CASSLIWGQEALNEQFF
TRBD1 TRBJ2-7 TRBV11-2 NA TGTGCCAGCAGCCTTGGACAGGGGGCATACGAGCAGTACTTC CASSLGQGAYEQYF
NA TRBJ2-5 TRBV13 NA TGTGCCAGCAGCTACAGGAGACGGGAGACCCAGTACTTC CASSYRRRETQYF
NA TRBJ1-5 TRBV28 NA TGTGCCAGCAGCCGAGGGACATCTAGCAATCAGCCCCAGCATTTT CASSRGTSSNQPQHF
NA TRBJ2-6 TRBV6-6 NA TGTGCCAGCAGCCACAGACCGAACTCTGGGGCCAACGTCCTGACTTTC CASSHRPNSGANVLTF
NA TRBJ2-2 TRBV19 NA TGTGCCAGTAGTATAATGGCCGGGACACTCACCGGGGAGCTGTTTTTT CASSIMAGTLTGELFF
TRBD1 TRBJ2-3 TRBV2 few TGTGCCAGCAGTGACGGACAGGGTAAAGATACGCAGTATTTT CASSDGQGKDTQYF
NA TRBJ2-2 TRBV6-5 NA TGTGCCAGCGGGAGGAACACCGGGGAGCTGTTTTTT CASGRNTGELFF
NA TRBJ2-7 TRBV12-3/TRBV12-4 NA TGTGCCAGCAGTTTTACTGCTACCGAGCAGTACTTC CASSFTATEQYF
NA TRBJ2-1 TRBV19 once TGTGCCAGTAGTCCGGCGGGTTACAATGAGCAGTTCTTC CASSPAGYNEQFF